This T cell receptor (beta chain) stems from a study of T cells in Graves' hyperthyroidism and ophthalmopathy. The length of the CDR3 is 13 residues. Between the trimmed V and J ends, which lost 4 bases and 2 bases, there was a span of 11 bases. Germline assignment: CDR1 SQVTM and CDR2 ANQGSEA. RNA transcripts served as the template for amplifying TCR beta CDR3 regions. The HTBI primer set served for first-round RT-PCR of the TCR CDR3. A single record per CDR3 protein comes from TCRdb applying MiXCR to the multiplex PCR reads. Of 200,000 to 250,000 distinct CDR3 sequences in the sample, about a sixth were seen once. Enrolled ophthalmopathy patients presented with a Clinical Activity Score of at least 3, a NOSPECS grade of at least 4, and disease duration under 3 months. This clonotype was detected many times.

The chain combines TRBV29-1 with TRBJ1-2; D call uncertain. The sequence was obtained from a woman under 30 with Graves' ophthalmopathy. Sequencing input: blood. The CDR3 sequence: CSVVAPENYGYTF. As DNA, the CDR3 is TGCAGCGTTGTAGCTCCAGAGAACTATGGCTACACCTTC.